This is a list of T cell receptor beta chains from one sample in a study of blood T cell repertoires in COVID-19. Only in-frame clones appear in the TCRdb table, and some are missing; sequencing was by immunoSEQ multiplex PCR. Of 100,000 or so clones listed, approximately 81% are singletons. The sample taken for sequencing was peripheral blood. These receptors were obtained from a woman aged 70 to 79 with active or convalescent COVID-19. Each CDR3 is given with its conserved first and last residue. D genes are given only for firm matches. Rows give clone size only sometimes, using once, few, many, or a class for an expanded clone.

.,.,TRBJ2-3,TRBV11-3,CASSLGAGTDTQYF,TGTGCCAGCAGCTTAGGGGCAGGCACAGATACGCAGTATTTT
.,.,TRBJ1-3,TRBV5-1,CASSLVVGTGGNTIYF,TGCGCCAGCAGCTTGGTTGTGGGTACGGGTGGAAACACCATATATTTT
.,.,TRBJ1-1,TRBV2,CASSDSGGADTEAFF,TGTGCCAGCAGTGATTCGGGGGGCGCGGACACTGAAGCTTTCTTT
.,.,TRBJ2-3,TRBV11-3,CASSSWGPDTQYF,TGTGCCAGCAGCTCCTGGGGCCCAGATACGCAGTATTTT
.,.,TRBJ2-3,TRBV12-1,CASSPQAWPGGDTQYF,TGTGCCAGCAGCCCACAGGCCTGGCCGGGGGGAGATACGCAGTATTTT
TRBD1,.,TRBJ2-1,TRBV10-3,CAISATPGQGGNEQFF,TGTGCCATCAGTGCCACGCCGGGACAGGGGGGCAATGAGCAGTTCTTC
.,.,TRBJ2-1,TRBV11-2,CASSLDRGNTGNEQFF,TGTGCCAGCAGCTTAGATCGGGGGAATACGGGGAATGAGCAGTTCTTC
.,.,TRBJ2-3,TRBV11-1,CASSPRTRQRTDTQYF,TGTGCCAGCAGCCCCCGTACGAGACAGCGCACAGATACGCAGTATTTT
.,.,TRBJ2-7,TRBV6-1,CASSEIGQNPYEQYF,TGTGCCAGCAGTGAAATTGGACAGAATCCCTACGAGCAGTACTTC
TRBD2,.,TRBJ2-7,TRBV5-4,CASSKGLAGTYEQYF,TGTGCCAGCAGCAAGGGACTAGCGGGAACCTACGAGCAGTACTTC
TRBD1,.,TRBJ2-3,TRBV9,CASSYKGTGGGTVTQYF,TGTGCCAGCAGCTACAAAGGCACAGGGGGAGGCACCGTTACGCAGTATTTT
TRBD2,.,TRBJ2-1,TRBV19,CASSISSGTNEQFF,TGTGCCAGTAGTATTTCTAGCGGGACGAATGAGCAGTTCTTC
TRBD1,.,TRBJ1-1,TRBV12-5,CASNTGGTEAFF,TGTGCTAGCAACACAGGGGGCACTGAAGCTTTCTTT
.,.,TRBJ2-7,TRBV5-1,CASSLSSYEQYF,TGCGCCAGCAGCTTGTCTTCCTACGAGCAGTACTTC
.,.,TRBJ1-4,TRBV7-2,CASSLDRTANEKLFF,TGTGCCAGCAGCTTAGATCGGACAGCTAATGAAAAACTGTTTTTT
TRBD1,few,TRBJ1-6,TRBV5-1,CASSPGQGGSPLHF,TGCGCCAGCAGCCCAGGACAGGGGGGTTCACCCCTCCACTTT
.,.,TRBJ1-2,TRBV21-1,CASSLSLGQFYGYTF,TGTGCCAGCAGCCTCTCCCTGGGACAGTTCTATGGCTACACCTTC
TRBD2,.,TRBJ2-5,TRBV7-2,CASSLMAAGAETQYF,TGTGCCAGCAGCTTAATGGCAGCGGGAGCAGAGACCCAGTACTTC
TRBD2,.,TRBJ2-3,TRBV28,CASSRTSGYEDTQYF,TGTGCCAGCAGCCGGACTAGCGGTTACGAGGATACGCAGTATTTT
.,.,TRBJ2-7,TRBV7-8,CASSLAPGDIYEQYF,TGTGCCAGCAGCTTAGCGCCAGGGGACATCTACGAGCAGTACTTC
TRBD2,.,TRBJ2-1,TRBV7-9,CASSLLAGDEGEQFF,TGTGCCAGCAGCTTACTAGCGGGAGACGAGGGTGAGCAGTTCTTC
TRBD2,.,TRBJ2-3,TRBV7-2,CASSSRGGQDTQYF,TGTGCCAGCAGCTCGCGGGGGGGCCAGGATACGCAGTATTTT
TRBD1,.,TRBJ2-7,TRBV19,CASSTGQGSSYEQYF,TGTGCCAGTAGCACCGGACAGGGGAGCTCCTACGAGCAGTACTTC
.,.,TRBJ2-6,TRBV19,CASSSLNRVTGANVLTF,TGTGCCAGTAGTTCATTAAACAGGGTTACAGGGGCCAACGTCCTGACTTTC
TRBD1,.,TRBJ1-5,TRBV20-1,CSASLGAGGVYQPQHF,TGCAGTGCTAGTCTTGGGGCAGGGGGTGTCTATCAGCCCCAGCATTTT
TRBD1,.,TRBJ2-5,TRBV5-1,CASSATGEETQYF,TGCGCCAGCAGCGCGACAGGGGAAGAGACCCAGTACTTC
TRBD1,.,TRBJ1-2,TRBV28,CASSLLGGQGDYGYTF,TGTGCCAGCAGTTTACTGGGGGGACAGGGGGACTATGGCTACACCTTC
TRBD1,.,TRBJ1-2,TRBV2,CASSQGGQGKNYGYTF,TGTGCCAGCTCCCAGGGAGGACAGGGCAAAAATTATGGCTACACCTTC
TRBD2,once,TRBJ2-3,TRBV29-1,CSGLADTDTQYF,TGCAGCGGACTAGCGGACACAGATACGCAGTATTTT
.,.,TRBJ2-7,TRBV5-4,CASSLGGPQTRGEQYF,TGTGCCAGCAGCTTGGGGGGGCCCCAAACAAGGGGGGAGCAGTACTTC
TRBD1,.,TRBJ1-5,TRBV7-2,CASSLVGQGKNQPQHF,TGTGCCAGCAGCTTAGTGGGACAGGGGAAGAATCAGCCCCAGCATTTT
TRBD1,.,TRBJ2-5,TRBV24-1,CATSDTRQGTETQYF,TGTGCCACCAGTGACACTAGACAGGGTACGGAGACCCAGTACTTC
.,.,TRBJ2-2,TRBV6-5,CASRDPGGTGELFF,TGTGCCAGCAGAGACCCAGGTGGGACCGGGGAGCTGTTTTTT
.,.,TRBJ1-1,TRBV5-1,CASSAGANTEAFF,TGCGCCAGCAGCGCGGGGGCGAACACTGAAGCTTTCTTT
TRBD2,.,TRBJ2-7,TRBV4-3,CASSQDLNAPGLAGSSYEQYF,TGCGCCAGCAGCCAAGATTTAAACGCACCGGGACTAGCGGGATCCTCCTACGAGCAGTACTTC
.,.,TRBJ1-6,TRBV30,CAWTLGLDSPLHF,TGTGCCTGGACTCTGGGCTTGGATTCACCCCTCCACTTT
TRBD2,.,TRBJ2-1,TRBV7-2,CASSLGGLGENEQFF,TGTGCCAGCAGCCTCGGGGGACTAGGAGAGAATGAGCAGTTCTTC
TRBD1,.,TRBJ1-2,TRBV2,CASSEQGGGQVNGYTF,TGTGCCAGCAGTGAACAAGGCGGGGGACAGGTAAATGGCTACACCTTC
TRBD2,.,TRBJ2-3,TRBV2,CASRLAGTDTQYF,TGTGCCAGCAGACTAGCGGGCACAGATACGCAGTATTTT
TRBD1,.,TRBJ1-3,TRBV19,CASSIRGTASASGNTIYF,TGTGCCAGTAGTATACGAGGGACAGCATCAGCATCTGGAAACACCATATATTTT
.,.,TRBJ2-3,TRBV5-4,CASSIGTTDTQYF,TGTGCCAGCAGCATCGGGACTACAGATACGCAGTATTTT
TRBD2,.,TRBJ2-1,TRBV24-1,CATSDTTSGTRNEQFF,TGTGCCACCAGTGATACGACTAGCGGGACCCGCAATGAGCAGTTCTTC
TRBD1,.,TRBJ2-2,TRBV5-1,CASSSQPGQGSNTGELFF,TGCGCCAGCAGCTCCCAACCGGGACAGGGTTCGAACACCGGGGAGCTGTTTTTT
.,once,TRBJ2-7,TRBV28,CASSPSVGSGEQYF,TGTGCCAGCAGTCCCTCCGTTGGCTCCGGGGAGCAGTACTTC